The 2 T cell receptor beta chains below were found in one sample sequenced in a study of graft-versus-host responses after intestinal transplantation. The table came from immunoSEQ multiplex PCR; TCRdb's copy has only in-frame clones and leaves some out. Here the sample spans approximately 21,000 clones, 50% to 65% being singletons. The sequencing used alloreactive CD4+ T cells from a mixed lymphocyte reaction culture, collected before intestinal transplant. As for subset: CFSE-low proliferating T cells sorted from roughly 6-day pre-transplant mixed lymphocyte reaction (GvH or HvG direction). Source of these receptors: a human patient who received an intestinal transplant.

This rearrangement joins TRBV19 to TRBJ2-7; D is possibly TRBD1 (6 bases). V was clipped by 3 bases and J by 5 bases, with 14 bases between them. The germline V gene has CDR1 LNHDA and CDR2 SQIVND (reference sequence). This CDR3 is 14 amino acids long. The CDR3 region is CASSIWQGSHEQYF. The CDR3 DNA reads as TGTGCCAGTAGTATCTGGCAGGGGTCCCACGAGCAGTACTTC.

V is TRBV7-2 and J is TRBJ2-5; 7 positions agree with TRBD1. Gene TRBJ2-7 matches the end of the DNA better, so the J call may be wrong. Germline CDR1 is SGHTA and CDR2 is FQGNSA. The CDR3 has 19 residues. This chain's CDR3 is CASSPRRVRSGQAIYEQYF. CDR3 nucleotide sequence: TGTGCCAGCAGCCCAAGACGGGTTCGAAGCGGACAGGCTATATACGAGCAGTACTTC.